Given below is one TCR beta chain in context. The data were produced by immunoSEQ multiplex PCR, yet TCRdb's version contains in-frame clones alone and is incomplete. The sample lists around 230,000 clones, 75% to 90% occurring once. These data belong to a study of blood T cell repertoires in COVID-19. Germline V gives CDR1 SGHNT, CDR2 YENEEA. Trimming left V 5 bases short and J 0 bases short, with 13 bases between. CDR3 length: 15 residues. The chain couples TRBV11-3 to TRBJ1-1; weak D call: TRBD1 (5 bases). The sample comprised PBMCs or T cells enriched from blood (not recorded which). The sequence was obtained from a woman aged 40 to 50 with acute COVID-19. The DNA of the CDR3 is TGTGCCAGCAGCCTCCGACAGACCATGAACACTGAAGCTTTCTTT. Translation gives CASSLRQTMNTEAFF.